A single sample gave rise to the 18 T cell receptor beta chains below, sequenced in a study of CD8 T cells in ankylosing spondylitis. TCRdb re-called the 5' RACE reads with MiXCR, one entry per CDR3 protein. The sample shows 240,000 or so distinct CDR3 sequences, approximately 9% of them seen only once. Sample: blood, either unsorted or a sorted T cell fraction (not recorded which). The receptor set was obtained from a male donor with ankylosing spondylitis or in good health (not recorded which).

The table lists this clonotype with many counts. The CDR3 here is CASSLVGSGRSDNEQFF. The CDR3, as DNA: TGTGCCAGCAGCTTAGTTGGGAGCGGGAGATCTGACAATGAGCAGTTCTTC. This chain joins TRBV7-8 and TRBJ2-1, with 8 bases lining up with TRBD2. V gave up 1 base and J gave up 5 bases; unmatched junction bases: 10. CDR1 and CDR2 (germline): SGHVS, FQNEAQ. CDR3 length equals 17 residues.

This CDR3 is CASAAGQGSSYEQYF. The CDR3, as DNA: TGCGCCAGCGCCGCGGGGCAGGGTAGCTCCTACGAGCAGTACTTC. V is TRBV5-1 and J is TRBJ2-7, with D possibly being TRBD2 (6 bases). Germline loops: CDR1 SGHRS, CDR2 YFSETQ. V shed 7 bases and J shed 0 bases, with 17 bases lying between them. The length of the CDR3 is 15 residues.

V usage is TRBV30 and J usage is TRBJ2-3; D assignment may be TRBD1 or TRBD2 (5 bases each). The length of the CDR3 is 15 residues. Per germline, CDR1 GTSNPN and CDR2 SVGIG (reference sequence). Between the trimmed V and J ends, which lost 1 base and 0 bases, there was a span of 11 bases. The CDR3 here is CAWSASGASTDTQYF. The DNA for the CDR3 is TGTGCCTGGAGTGCGTCCGGGGCAAGCACAGATACGCAGTATTTT.

Ten or more counts support this clonotype. The chain couples TRBV7-2 to TRBJ2-3; tentative D call: TRBD1 (5 bases). This CDR3 region has 14 residues. Germline CDR1 reads SGHTA; CDR2 reads FQGNSA. Trimming took off 2 bases at V and 8 bases at J, with 14 bases between the two ends. CDR3 bases: TGTGCCAGCAGCTTAAACAGGCCGGAAGGTACGCAGTATTTT. Translating gives CASSLNRPEGTQYF.

In this sample, this clonotype turned up many times. The genes are TRBV5-1 and TRBJ2-3; the D call may be TRBD1 or TRBD2 (5 bases each). Germline V gives CDR1 SGHRS, CDR2 YFSETQ. The V end lost 5 bases, the J end lost 0 bases, and 13 bases lay between the germline ends. This CDR3 has 15 residues. The CDR3 region is CASSSGTRSTDTQYF. The CDR3, as DNA: TGCGCCAGCAGTTCCGGGACGCGAAGCACAGATACGCAGTATTTT.

In this sample, this clonotype turned up many times. The chain links TRBV7-2 to TRBJ1-5; D uncertain. The ends were cut back, 2 bases at V and 7 bases at J, with 9 bases in the middle. Germline CDR1 and CDR2: SGHTA and FQGNSA. This CDR3 contains 13 residues. This CDR3 reads CASSLNREQPQHF. CDR3 bases: TGTGCCAGCAGCTTAAATCGAGAGCAGCCCCAGCATTTT.

This clonotype appeared many times. This sequence joins TRBV6-5 and TRBJ1-1; D remains unclear. Germline assignment: CDR1 MNHEY and CDR2 SVGAGI. V gave up 0 bases and J gave up 1 base, with 6 bases separating them. CDR3 length: 14 residues. For the CDR3, the DNA is TGTGCCAGCAGTTACTCCAGCAGGAACACTGAAGCTTTCTTT. Protein product: CASSYSSRNTEAFF.

This clonotype showed up many times. The chain employs TRBV7-9 and TRBJ1-4; D is undetermined. This CDR3 is built from 16 residues. V gave up 2 bases and J gave up 4 bases, with 14 bases separating them. Germline V gene lookup returns CDR1 SEHNR and CDR2 FQNEAQ (reference sequence). The CDR3 protein is CASSLIMGEYNEKLFF. The CDR3, as DNA: TGTGCCAGCAGCTTAATCATGGGAGAGTATAATGAAAAACTGTTTTTT.

This clonotype has at least ten counts. The chain couples TRBV20-1 to TRBJ2-5, with 10 bases that match TRBD2. Germline lookup yields CDR1 DFQATT and CDR2 SNEGSKA (reference sequence). J gave up 4 bases and V 2 bases, and 4 bases lay outside the gene matches. CDR3 length: 14 amino acids. The CDR3 reads CSARLAGEGETQYF. In DNA, the CDR3 is TGCAGTGCTAGACTAGCGGGAGAGGGAGAGACCCAGTACTTC.

This clonotype showed up many times. The CDR3, as DNA: TGCAGTGCCCGTGGACAGAAAGAGACCCAGTACTTC. This encodes CSARGQKETQYF. This chain joins TRBV20-1 and TRBJ2-5; tentatively, D is TRBD1 (6 bases). Per the germline V gene, CDR1 is DFQATT and CDR2 is SNEGSKA (reference sequence). Trimming removed 6 bases at V and 3 bases at J, with 11 bases between. The CDR3 covers 12 residues.

This clonotype was seen only a few times. The chain employs TRBV18 and TRBJ1-2; no firm D call. Looked up from germline, CDR1 is KGHSH and CDR2 is LQKENI. This CDR3 has 14 amino acids. The V gene lost 8 bases and the J gene lost 4 bases, with 17 bases spanning the gap. The CDR3 DNA follows: TGTGCCAGCCAATACGCAGCAGGACCCTATGGCTACACCTTC. This codes for CASQYAAGPYGYTF.

The chain joins TRBV28 to TRBJ2-7, with TRBD2 identical over 8 bases. This CDR3 has 15 residues. V dropped 3 bases and J dropped 3; count of bases not matched to a gene: 7. The germline V gene has CDR1 MDHEN and CDR2 SYDVKM. CDR3 sequence reads: CASSLASGSLYEQYF. The CDR3 bases are TGTGCCAGCAGTTTGGCCAGCGGGAGTCTCTACGAGCAGTACTTC.

Concerning this clonotype itself: A much larger clone lies one base from this, so it may be a read error. The V call is TRBV12-3 or TRBV12-4, the J call TRBJ1-2, with D tentatively TRBD1 (5 bases). This CDR3 spans 12 amino acids. The CDR3 nucleotides are TGTGCCAGCACAGGGAATTACTATGGCTTCACCTTC. Protein sequence: CASTGNYYGFTF.

This clonotype has a count of ten or more. The chain has TRBV18 and TRBJ2-7; D is undetermined. Germline V lookup: CDR1 KGHSH, CDR2 LQKENI. The CDR3 covers 13 residues. V was pared by 3 bases and J by 1 base, with 7 bases between. CDR3 DNA sequence: TGTGCCAGCTCACCCCCAGCGTCCTACGAGCAGTACTTC. Translation: CASSPPASYEQYF.

This clonotype was counted at least ten times. V is TRBV12-3 or TRBV12-4 and J is TRBJ2-5; tentative D call: TRBD1 (5 bases). V was cut by 4 bases and J by 5 bases, with 20 bases left in between. There are 16 residues in the CDR3. CDR3 DNA sequence: TGTGCCAGCAGTTCCGGACAAGCAAATTTGGAGGAGACCCAGTACTTC. Amino acid sequence: CASSSGQANLEETQYF.

This rearrangement joins TRBV7-2 to TRBJ1-3; D ambiguous. The CDR3 is made up of 12 amino acids. V was trimmed by 3 bases and J by 3 bases, leaving 3 bases between them. Germline values: CDR1 SGHTA, CDR2 FQGNSA. The CDR3 reads CASSLDGNTIYF. CDR3 sequence (DNA): TGTGCCAGCAGCTTGGATGGAAACACCATATATTTT.

The sample holds many counts of this clonotype. This chain joins TRBV7-2 and TRBJ2-2; D ambiguous. Per the germline V gene, CDR1 is SGHTA and CDR2 is FQGNSA. Deletions cut 7 bases from V and 7 bases from J, with 16 bases between. The CDR3 has 14 residues. DNA of the CDR3: TGTGCCAGCACCCCCGGGCCTCAAAACGGGGAGCTGTTTTTT. Amino acid sequence: CASTPGPQNGELFF.

There are a few counts of this clonotype. The gene calls are TRBV11-3 and TRBJ2-1, with TRBD2 matching 10 bases. The V segment lost 4 bases and the J segment 1 base; nucleotides outside the gene matches: 19. This CDR3 comprises 21 residues. From germline, CDR1 is SGHNT and CDR2 YENEEA. DNA of the CDR3: TGTGCCAGCAGCTCCCCCTCTCACGGCCGACTAGCGGGCGGATCCTACAATGAGCAGTTCTTC. Translating it yields CASSSPSHGRLAGGSYNEQFF.